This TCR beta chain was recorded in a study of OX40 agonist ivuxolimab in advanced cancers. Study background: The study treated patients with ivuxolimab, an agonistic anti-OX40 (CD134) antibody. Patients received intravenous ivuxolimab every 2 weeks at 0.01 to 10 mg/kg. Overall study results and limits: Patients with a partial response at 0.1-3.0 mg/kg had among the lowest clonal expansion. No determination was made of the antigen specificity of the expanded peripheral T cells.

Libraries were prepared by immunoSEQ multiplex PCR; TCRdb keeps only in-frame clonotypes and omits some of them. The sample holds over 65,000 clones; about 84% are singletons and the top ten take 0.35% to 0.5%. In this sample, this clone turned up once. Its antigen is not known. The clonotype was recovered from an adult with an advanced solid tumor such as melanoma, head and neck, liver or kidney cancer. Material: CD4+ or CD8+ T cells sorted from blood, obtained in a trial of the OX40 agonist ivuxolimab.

For the CDR3, the DNA is TGTGCCAGTGCCCTACGGCTAGGGGAACACCGGGAGCTGTTTTTT. This gives the protein CASALRLGEHRELFF. This chain connects TRBV19 to TRBJ2-2; maybe TRBD1 (5 bases). Germline CDR1 and CDR2: LNHDA and SQIVND (reference sequence). V lost 8 bases and J 9 bases, leaving 22 bases between the germline ends. This CDR3 comprises 15 residues.